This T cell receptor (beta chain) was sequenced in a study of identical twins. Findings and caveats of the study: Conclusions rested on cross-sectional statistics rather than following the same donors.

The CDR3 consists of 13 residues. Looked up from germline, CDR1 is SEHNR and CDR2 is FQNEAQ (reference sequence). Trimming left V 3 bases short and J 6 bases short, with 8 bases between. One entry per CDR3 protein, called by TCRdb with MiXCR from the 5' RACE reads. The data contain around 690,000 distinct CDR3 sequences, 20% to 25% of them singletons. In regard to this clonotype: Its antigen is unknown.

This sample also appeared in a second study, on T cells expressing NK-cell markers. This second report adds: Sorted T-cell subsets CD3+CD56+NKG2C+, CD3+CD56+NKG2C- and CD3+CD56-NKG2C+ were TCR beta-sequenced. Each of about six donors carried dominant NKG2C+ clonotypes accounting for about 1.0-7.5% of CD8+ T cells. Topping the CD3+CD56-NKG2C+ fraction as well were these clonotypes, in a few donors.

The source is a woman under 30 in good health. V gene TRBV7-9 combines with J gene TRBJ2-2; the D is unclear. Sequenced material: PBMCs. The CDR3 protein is CASSFKASGELFF. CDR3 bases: TGTGCCAGCAGCTTTAAGGCGTCCGGGGAGCTGTTTTTT.